This T cell receptor beta chain is drawn from a study of T cells after yellow fever vaccination. This clonotype was observed a few times. Its matching antigen is unknown. Deletions cut 1 base from V and 0 bases from J, with 8 bases between. Germline lookup yields CDR1 SGHRS and CDR2 YFSETQ. This CDR3 is built from 15 residues. One entry per CDR3 protein, called by TCRdb with MiXCR from the 5' RACE reads. Of 450,000 to 550,000 distinct CDR3 sequences in the sample, 20% to 25% were seen once. Study-wide points: Detected again after the booster were most primary-vaccination clones, at 95% to 96% CD4 and 88% CD8. Within FACS-sorted repertoires, abundant clonotypes contaminating from the bulk population could be present.

Sequenced material: PBMCs, taken roughly 20 days after the first yellow fever vaccination. The chain carries TRBV5-1 and TRBJ2-1; D not resolved. The clonotype was recovered from a man between 18 and 29 years old who received the YFV17D yellow fever vaccine. The CDR3 nucleotides read TGCGCCAGCAGCTTGAGGCAGAGCTCCTACAATGAGCAGTTCTTC. Protein product: CASSLRQSSYNEQFF.